This T cell receptor beta chain was profiled in a study of CD8 T cells in Susac syndrome. The RNA, about 0.45 to 1 ug, was put through reverse transcription using random hexamers. The TCR beta CDR3 was amplified by immunoSEQ multiplex PCR across 54 Vbeta, 13 Jbeta. TCRdb re-called the immunoSEQ multiplex PCR reads through MiXCR, storing one row per CDR3 protein. The sample has about 120,000 distinct CDR3 sequences; less than 95% are singletons. The T cells that were sequenced for TCR beta were CD8+ and CD4+ cells from blood. The multiple sclerosis control group was made up of treatment-naive patients with stable or active relapsing-remitting disease. It was negative isolation that provided the CD8+ and CD4+ T cells, whereas TEMRA cells were enriched by FACS. V was pared by 5 bases and J by 5 bases, with 13 bases of the junction left unmatched. This CDR3 comprises 17 residues. The germline V gene encodes CDR1 SGHTA and CDR2 FQGNSA.

The chain combines TRBV7-2 with TRBJ1-1; 11 nucleotides line up with TRBD1. The source of this sequence is a human donor with multiple sclerosis. Specimen: CD4+ T cells from PBMCs. CDR3 amino acids: CASSISGTGGLVTEAFF. CDR3 nucleotides: TGTGCCAGCAGCATTTCCGGGACAGGGGGTTTGGTGACTGAAGCTTTCTTT.